These 10 T cell receptor beta chains share one sample of origin, sequenced in a study of T-cell reconstitution after alpha-beta-depleted transplantation in children. Unique molecular identifiers were used in preparing the TCRbeta library. One entry per CDR3 protein, called by TCRdb with MiXCR from the PCR reads. The sample lists some 600,000 distinct CDR3 sequences, 10% to 15% seen once, with about 2% in the top ten. The sample in question was PBMCs, mostly from graft donor cells, obtained 360 days after TCRalphabeta/CD19-depleted stem cell transplant. These receptor sequences come from a male patient younger than 18 who had a stem cell transplant for acute myeloid leukemia, so the T cells may come from the graft donor.

The chain carries TRBV20-1 and TRBJ2-3; 7 bases agree with TRBD2. Per the germline V gene, CDR1 is DFQATT and CDR2 is SNEGSKA (reference sequence). Losses at the gene ends were 6 bases for V and 2 bases for J; bases not matched to a gene: 14. CDR3 size: 16 residues. The CDR3 loop reads CSATGTSARVTDTQYF. As DNA, the CDR3 is TGCAGTGCCACCGGAACTAGCGCACGGGTCACAGATACGCAGTATTTT.

This clonotype was seen only a few times. This chain joins TRBV20-1 and TRBJ2-2, with 7 bases lining up with TRBD1. This CDR3 spans 15 amino acids. With V trimmed by 5 bases and J by 3 bases, 9 bases remained unmatched. CDR1 is DFQATT, CDR2 SNEGSKA, per germline (reference sequence). The CDR3 DNA reads TGCAGTGCTGTGGCACAGGGGTACTACACCGGGGAGCTGTTTTTT. Its protein product is CSAVAQGYYTGELFF.

In the case of this clonotype: A read error may be the cause here, since a much bigger clone is one base away. The CDR3 bases are TGTGCCACCAGTCGGACTAGCGGGAGGTGGGGCAATGAGCAGTTCTTC. Translating it yields CATSRTSGRWGNEQFF. The chain recombines TRBV14 with TRBJ2-1, with TRBD2 matching over 14 bases. The CDR3 spans 16 residues. The junction had 11 bases not matched to a gene; V was cut back by 10 bases and J by 6 bases. Germline CDR1 SGHDN, CDR2 FVKESK.

This clonotype was seen repeatedly, ten times or more. The chain is built from TRBV29-1 and TRBJ2-5, with TRBD1 identical over 9 bases. J lost 5 bases, V lost 3 bases, and 7 bases had no gene match. The CDR3 totals 14 residues. The V gene's germline CDR1 is SQVTM and CDR2 ANQGSEA. CDR3 sequence reads: CSVDWTGAGETQYF. As DNA, the CDR3 is TGCAGCGTTGATTGGACAGGGGCGGGGGAGACCCAGTACTTC.

The chain joins TRBV4-3 to TRBJ2-7; no definite D call. Germline values: CDR1 LGHNA, CDR2 YSLEER. V shed 0 bases and J shed 2 bases, with 17 bases lying between them. This CDR3 comprises 17 residues. In DNA form, the CDR3 reads TGCGCCAGCAGCCAAGATTTAATCGAGGACGGAGCCTACGAGCAGTACTTC. This sequence encodes CASSQDLIEDGAYEQYF.

The table lists this clonotype with a few counts. This chain links TRBV29-1 with TRBJ2-7; 7 bases are shared with TRBD1. V was clipped by 5 bases and J by 2 bases; unmatched bases: 3. Germline V gene data show CDR1 as SQVTM and CDR2 as ANQGSEA. This CDR3 is 12 amino acids long. CDR3 DNA: TGCAGCGTTAGGGACAGACCCTACGAGCAGTACTTC. Encoded protein: CSVRDRPYEQYF.

There are a few counts of this clonotype. The chain has TRBV29-1 and TRBJ2-5; 7 positions match TRBD1. V lost 4 bases, J lost 2 bases, and 28 bases stayed unmatched. Germline V gene data show CDR1 as SQVTM and CDR2 as ANQGSEA. This CDR3 has 21 residues. The CDR3 DNA reads as TGCAGCGTTGGAAAGCTTCCCGGGGAAGGGGGCGTAGTAAGGTGGCAAGAGACCCAGTACTTC. Encoded protein: CSVGKLPGEGGVVRWQETQYF.

CDR3: CATGLSGLYEQYF. CDR3 bases: TGTGCCACCGGCCTTAGCGGGCTATACGAGCAGTACTTC. The rearrangement links TRBV27 to TRBJ2-7; 7 nucleotides agree with TRBD2. The CDR3 runs 13 residues. CDR1 is MNHEY and CDR2 is SMNVEV in the germline V gene (reference sequence). V lost 10 bases and J lost 4; bases outside the gene matches: 10.

The chain recombines TRBV20-1 with TRBJ2-5; TRBD2 might be the D (6 bases). CDR1 is DFQATT, CDR2 SNEGSKA, per germline (reference sequence). The CDR3 extends over 15 amino acids. V was trimmed by 0 bases and J by 1 base, leaving 12 bases between them. The CDR3 sequence: CSARDKGLLQETQYF. The CDR3 DNA sequence: TGCAGTGCTAGAGATAAGGGACTTCTCCAAGAGACCCAGTACTTC.

This clonotype was counted ten times or more. The CDR3 coding sequence is TGCAGTGCTAGTTCAGGGGTTATATTTCGCTACGAGCAGTACTTC. Translating gives CSASSGVIFRYEQYF. The V gene is TRBV20-1, the J gene TRBJ2-7, with D possibly matching TRBD1 (6 bases). Germline V gives CDR1 DFQATT, CDR2 SNEGSKA (reference sequence). The CDR3 extends over 15 amino acids. Trimming took off 3 bases at V and 3 bases at J, with 18 bases between the two ends.